One sample yielded the 15 T cell receptor beta chains listed below, sequenced in a study of blood T cell repertoires in COVID-19. Profiled with immunoSEQ multiplex PCR; TCRdb holds only in-frame clones, not every one. This table has some 190,000 clones, 89% appearing once. Sequenced input: PBMCs or T cells enriched from blood (not recorded which). The receptors were gathered from a woman in her 40s with acute COVID-19.

This CDR3 reads CASSARVGNTIYF. The CDR3 DNA reads as TGTGCCAGTAGTGCCAGGGTTGGAAACACCATATATTTT. The chain uses TRBV19 and TRBJ1-3, with TRBD1 as a possible D gene (5 bases). Germline-derived CDR1 and CDR2 are LNHDA and SQIVND (reference sequence). The CDR3 has 13 amino acids. V was trimmed by 5 bases and J by 3 bases, leaving 8 bases between them.

This rearrangement joins TRBV18 to TRBJ1-1, with D possibly TRBD1 on 6 matching bases. V dropped 3 bases and J dropped 5 bases, with 16 bases sitting between them. There are 15 residues in the CDR3. Germline-derived CDR1 and CDR2 are KGHSH and LQKENI. The CDR3 protein is CASSPGWGRSTEAFF. CDR3 nucleotides: TGTGCCAGCTCACCCGGATGGGGGCGGAGTACTGAAGCTTTCTTT. The full variable domain, its missing parts supplied by reference TRBV18 and TRBJ1-1, is NAGVMQNPRHLVRRRGQEARLRCSPMKGHSHVYWYRQLPEEGLKFMVYLQKENIIDESGMPKERFSAEFPKEGPSILRIQQVVRGDSAAYFCASSPGWGRSTEAFFGQGTRLTVV.

V is TRBV4-1 and J is TRBJ2-2; the match to TRBD1 covers 10 bases. Germline trimming cut 1 base from V and 6 bases from J; bases unmatched to any gene: 8. CDR1 MGHRA and CDR2 YSYEKL come from the germline V gene. This CDR3 is built from 17 residues. This CDR3 reads CASSQAWTGGPAGELFF. The CDR3, as DNA: TGCGCCAGCAGCCAAGCCTGGACAGGGGGTCCTGCCGGGGAGCTGTTTTTT.

The chain combines TRBV14 with TRBJ2-1; possible D gene TRBD2, 5 bases. V shed 4 bases and J shed 0 bases, with 10 bases lying between them. Germline values: CDR1 SGHDN, CDR2 FVKESK. This CDR3 has 15 amino acids. DNA for the CDR3: TGTGCCAGCAGCCTTCTAGGGAGCTCCTACAATGAGCAGTTCTTC. This sequence encodes CASSLLGSSYNEQFF.

The rearrangement links TRBV18 to TRBJ2-3, with TRBD2 identical over 8 bases. CDR1 is KGHSH, CDR2 LQKENI, per germline. The length of the CDR3 is 16 residues. Trimming took 1 base from V and 0 from J; bases not matched to a gene: 3. The CDR3 reads CASSPQASGSTDTQYF. CDR3 sequence (DNA): TGTGCCAGCTCACCACAGGCTAGCGGGAGCACAGATACGCAGTATTTT.

The chain uses TRBV4-1 and TRBJ2-1; tentative D call: TRBD1 (6 bases). This CDR3 region has 15 residues. From germline, CDR1 is MGHRA and CDR2 YSYEKL. The V gene lost 1 base and the J gene lost 2 bases, with 9 bases spanning the gap. The CDR3 bases are TGCGCCAGCAGCCAAGTCTGGGGGCCCTACAATGAGCAGTTCTTC. Amino acids: CASSQVWGPYNEQFF.

This clone was seen just once. This chain uses TRBV20-1 with TRBJ1-5, with D maybe TRBD1 (5 bases). The V end was cut by 3 bases, the J end by 0 bases, with 6 bases between. Per the germline V gene, CDR1 is DFQATT and CDR2 is SNEGSKA (reference sequence). This CDR3 spans 13 amino acids. The CDR3 loop is CSASQGSNQPQHF. DNA of the CDR3: TGCAGTGCTAGTCAGGGTAGCAATCAGCCCCAGCATTTT.

J is TRBJ1-2 and V is TRBV19; 7 bases line up with TRBD1. From germline, CDR1 is LNHDA and CDR2 SQIVND (reference sequence). The CDR3 length is 15 residues. J lost 4 bases, V lost 1 base, and 6 bases had no gene match. This CDR3 reads CASSIGAGQVYGYTF. The DNA for the CDR3 is TGTGCCAGTAGTATAGGGGCCGGACAGGTCTATGGCTACACCTTC.

This clone has just a few counts. The chain links TRBV30 to TRBJ2-2; D may be TRBD1 (5 bases). The germline gives CDR1 GTSNPN, CDR2 SVGIG (reference sequence). This CDR3 is built from 17 residues. Trimming left V 0 bases short and J 1 base short, with 15 bases between. CDR3 nucleotide sequence: TGTGCCTGGAGTGTAGACCCACAGGTGAAGAACACCGGGGAGCTGTTTTTT. It is translated as CAWSVDPQVKNTGELFF.

This sequence joins TRBV3-1 (or the pseudogene TRBV3-2) and TRBJ1-1; TRBD1 aligns across 9 bases. The CDR3 consists of 15 residues. Germline assignment: CDR1 LGHDT and CDR2 YNNKEL (reference sequence). V was pared by 4 bases and J by 1 base, with 4 bases of the junction left unmatched. The CDR3 region is CASSPWDRENTEAFF. Here the CDR3 DNA reads TGTGCCAGCAGCCCCTGGGACAGGGAGAACACTGAAGCTTTCTTT.

The chain has TRBV5-1 and TRBJ1-3, with 9 bases aligning to TRBD1. This CDR3 has 17 residues. The ends lost 4 bases at V and 3 bases at J; junction bases unmatched: 11. Germline V gene data show CDR1 as SGHRS and CDR2 as YFSETQ. For the CDR3, the DNA is TGCGCCAGCAGCCGGATTATTACAGGGGGCTTTGGAAACACCATATATTTT. This sequence encodes CASSRIITGGFGNTIYF. Full variable domain (rest looked up from reference TRBV5-1 and TRBJ1-3): KAGVTQTPRYLIKTRGQQVTLSCSPISGHRSVSWYQQTPGQGLQFLFEYFSETQRNKGNFPGRFSGRQFSNSRSEMNVSTLELGDSALYLCASSRIITGGFGNTIYFGEGSWLTVV.

The V call is TRBV7-9, the J call TRBJ1-2; maybe TRBD1 (6 bases). Trimming removed 0 bases from V and 2 bases from J, with 13 bases in between. This CDR3 comprises 16 residues. Looked up from germline, CDR1 is SEHNR and CDR2 is FQNEAQ (reference sequence). The CDR3 reads CASSLASWTVNYGYTF. The CDR3 region has the DNA TGTGCCAGCAGCTTAGCCAGTTGGACAGTAAACTATGGCTACACCTTC.

The genes are TRBV7-9 and TRBJ2-7; 10 bases are shared with TRBD1. The CDR3 length is 13 residues. V shed 4 bases, J shed 5 bases, and the junction held 2 bases outside the gene matches. CDR1 is SEHNR and CDR2 is FQNEAQ in the germline V gene (reference sequence). For the CDR3, the DNA is TGTGCCAGCAGCTCGGGACAGGGGAACGAGCAGTACTTC. Its protein is CASSSGQGNEQYF.

V usage is TRBV7-8 and J usage is TRBJ2-1; TRBD1 might be the D (6 bases). This CDR3 comprises 17 residues. V gave up 5 bases and J gave up 1 base, with 18 bases separating them. Per germline, CDR1 SGHVS and CDR2 FQNEAQ. CDR3 sequence: CASSLRTALPSYNEQFF. The CDR3 coding sequence is TGTGCCAGCAGCCTTCGGACAGCGCTACCGTCCTACAATGAGCAGTTCTTC.

The chain recombines TRBV11-1 with TRBJ2-7; 7 nucleotides agree with TRBD1. Germline lookup yields CDR1 SGHAT and CDR2 FQDESV (reference sequence). The CDR3 totals 13 residues. With 4 bases clipped from V and 3 bases from J, the junction kept 3 bases outside the gene matches. Here the CDR3 DNA reads TGTGCCAGCAGCTCGACAGGGAACTACGAGCAGTACTTC. Translated, it gives CASSSTGNYEQYF.